Given below is one T cell receptor beta chain in context. Its antigen is undetermined. This may be a read error, as it is one base from a much larger clone. This entry is derived from a study of blood T cells in healthy people across ages. Total RNA, at least 6 micrograms per sample, was extracted from PBMCs. The study, taken as a whole, reports: Strongly correlated with naive T cell percentage was TCR beta diversity. There were more naive CD4+ cells and higher diversity in long-lived donors than in aged donors.

A second roughly 6 to 11 cycle PCR used barcoded and J-beta primers. TCRdb independently ran MiXCR on the 5' RACE reads; one entry per CDR3 protein. The data show around 1,500,000 distinct CDR3 sequences, roughly 40% seen once. Trimming removed 3 bases from V and 1 base from J; junction bases left unmatched: 4. CDR1 DFQATT and CDR2 SNEGSKA come from the germline V gene (reference sequence). The CDR3 extends over 16 amino acids. The receptor was derived from a young woman in good health. The J gene is TRBJ2-2, the V gene TRBV20-1; TRBD2 matches 11 bases. Sequencing used blood. The CDR3: CSASITSGRNTGELFF. The CDR3, as DNA: TGCAGTGCTAGTATCACTAGCGGGAGGAACACCGGGGAGCTGTTTTTT.